These 14 T cell receptor beta chains came from one sample sequenced in a study of blood T cell repertoires in COVID-19. Only in-frame clones appear in the TCRdb table, and some are missing; sequencing was by immunoSEQ multiplex PCR. The sample shows approximately 140,000 clones, over 80% of them seen only once. The specimen sequenced was peripheral blood. All receptors derive from a man between 25 and 39 years old with COVID-19, enrolled during active disease.

This sequence joins TRBV14 and TRBJ2-7; 7 nucleotides agree with TRBD1. Germline loops: CDR1 SGHDN, CDR2 FVKESK. This CDR3 region has 13 residues. V was clipped by 4 bases and J by 3 bases; unmatched bases: 3. This CDR3 reads CASSRRTGYEQYF. The DNA for the CDR3 is TGTGCCAGCAGCCGGCGGACAGGCTACGAGCAGTACTTC. Using reference TRBV14 and TRBJ2-7 for the parts outside the CDR3, the full variable domain is EAGVTQFPSHSVIEKGQTVTLRCDPISGHDNLYWYRRVMGKEIKFLLHFVKESKQDESGMPNNRFLAERTGGTYSTLKVQPAELEDSGVYFCASSRRTGYEQYFGPGTRLTVT.

V usage is TRBV28 and J usage is TRBJ1-6; no clear D gene. Germline loops: CDR1 MDHEN, CDR2 SYDVKM. The CDR3 runs 13 residues. Trimming shortened V by 6 bases and J by 7 bases, and 10 bases separated the two germline ends. The CDR3 bases are TGTGCCAGCAGCAATTACATAAATTCACCCCTCCACTTT. Protein: CASSNYINSPLHF.

The chain links TRBV10-3 to TRBJ2-1; a possible D gene is TRBD2 (5 bases). From germline, CDR1 is ENHRY and CDR2 SYGVKD. Trimming left V 4 bases short and J 7 bases short, with 17 bases between. This CDR3 is 15 amino acids long. In DNA, the CDR3 is TGTGCCATCAGTGGAGTTTCTAGCCCCGGGAATGAGCAGTTCTTC. Protein sequence: CAISGVSSPGNEQFF.

This chain links TRBV19 with TRBJ2-7; 9 bases map to TRBD2. CDR1 is LNHDA, CDR2 SQIVND, per germline (reference sequence). The CDR3 has 15 amino acids. V was clipped by 3 bases and J by 4 bases; unmatched bases: 7. The DNA of the CDR3 is TGTGCCAGTAGTATTTCGGCTAGCGGGAAATACGAGCAGTACTTC. Translation: CASSISASGKYEQYF.

V and J are TRBV18 and TRBJ2-5; maybe TRBD1 (5 bases). The germline V gene encodes CDR1 KGHSH and CDR2 LQKENI. The CDR3 contains 14 residues. Trimming took off 1 base at V and 5 bases at J, with 11 bases between the two ends. CDR3 in DNA: TGTGCCAGCTCACCACTTAGGGGCGTGGAGACCCAGTACTTC. Residues: CASSPLRGVETQYF.

This clone was seen just once. This chain uses TRBV19 with TRBJ1-1; 8 bases are shared with TRBD1. The CDR3 contains 16 residues. Looked up from germline, CDR1 is LNHDA and CDR2 is SQIVND (reference sequence). V lost 1 base and J lost 0; bases outside the gene matches: 4. The CDR3 DNA is TGTGCCAGTAGTATAGTACAGGGGGTGATGAACACTGAAGCTTTCTTT. Protein product: CASSIVQGVMNTEAFF. The whole variable domain, remainder taken from reference TRBV19 and TRBJ1-1, is DGGITQSPKYLFRKEGQNVTLSCEQNLNHDAMYWYRQDPGQGLRLIYYSQIVNDFQKGDIAEGYSVSREKKESFPLTVTSAQKNPTAFYLCASSIVQGVMNTEAFFGQGTRLTVV.

This chain links TRBV15 with TRBJ2-7; 11 nucleotides agree with TRBD2. Germline assignment: CDR1 LNHNV and CDR2 YYDKDF (reference sequence). V lost 1 base to trimming and J lost 9 bases; unmatched junction nucleotides: 5. The CDR3 totals 14 residues. The CDR3 loop reads CATSRVAGGPAQYF. In DNA, the CDR3 is TGTGCCACCAGCAGAGTAGCGGGAGGGCCCGCGCAGTACTTC.

The V gene is TRBV2, the J gene TRBJ2-7, with TRBD2 identical over 10 bases. The V gene's germline CDR1 is SNHLY and CDR2 FYNNEI. The V segment lost 6 bases and the J segment 5 bases; nucleotides outside the gene matches: 10. The CDR3 covers 15 residues. The chain's CDR3 is CASRNPSGSHNEQYF. CDR3 in DNA: TGTGCCAGCAGGAACCCTAGCGGGAGTCACAACGAGCAGTACTTC. The whole variable domain, filled in from reference TRBV2 and TRBJ2-7, reads EPEVTQTPSHQVTQMGQEVILRCVPISNHLYFYWYRQILGQKVEFLVSFYNNEISEKSEIFDDQFSVERPDGSNFTLKIRSTKLEDSAMYFCASRNPSGSHNEQYFGPGTRLTVT.

This chain connects TRBV28 to TRBJ1-1; 8 bases match TRBD1. This CDR3 is built from 16 residues. V lost 5 bases, J lost 2 bases, and 10 bases stayed unmatched. Per the germline V gene, CDR1 is MDHEN and CDR2 is SYDVKM. The CDR3: CASSESQGARNTEAFF. In nucleotides, the CDR3 is TGTGCCAGCAGTGAAAGTCAGGGGGCTAGAAACACTGAAGCTTTCTTT.

The chain couples TRBV13 to TRBJ1-2, with D unresolved. Germline CDR1 and CDR2: PRHDT and FYEKMQ (reference sequence). Trimming removed 6 bases from V and 0 bases from J, with 8 bases in between. This CDR3 is 13 amino acids long. CDR3 sequence (DNA): TGTGCCAGCAGGGAGAGCCCTAACTATGGCTACACCTTC. Protein product: CASRESPNYGYTF. The full variable domain, in which reference TRBV13 and TRBJ1-2 provide the parts outside the CDR3, is AAGVIQSPRHLIKEKRETATLKCYPIPRHDTVYWYQQGPGQDPQFLISFYEKMQSDKGSIPDRFSAQQFSDYHSELNMSSLELGDSALYFCASRESPNYGYTFGSGTRLTVV.

This clone was counted a single time. The chain employs TRBV7-3 and TRBJ2-3; 8 bases are shared with TRBD2. The CDR3 covers 18 residues. CDR1 SGHTA and CDR2 FQGTGA come from the germline V gene. After removal of 0 bases from V and 8 bases from J, the junction contained 16 bases not matched to a gene. The CDR3 region has the DNA TGTGCCAGCAGCTTAACGTCCACAGCGGGAGAATTTTATAGTACGCAGTATTTT. It encodes CASSLTSTAGEFYSTQYF.

The chain has TRBV4-3 and TRBJ2-5; D is perhaps TRBD1 (6 bases). Trimming removed 1 base from V and 5 bases from J, with 11 bases in between. This CDR3 has 14 residues. Germline values: CDR1 LGHNA, CDR2 YSLEER. The CDR3, as DNA: TGCGCCAGCAGCCAAGCAACCACAGGGGAGACCCAGTACTTC. Translating it yields CASSQATTGETQYF.

The sample holds one count of this clone. The rearrangement links TRBV30 to TRBJ1-1; D is ambiguous. Germline V gives CDR1 GTSNPN, CDR2 SVGIG (reference sequence). CDR3 length equals 11 residues. Deletions cut 5 bases from V and 6 bases from J, with 10 bases between. CDR3 sequence: CAWSRTAEAFF. In nucleotides, the CDR3 is TGTGCCTGGTCCCGCACGGCTGAAGCTTTCTTT.

About this clone: Mismatch with germline at one junction end may stem from a read error. The V gene is TRBV7-2, the J gene TRBJ2-3; D not certain. Germline V gene data show CDR1 as SGHTA and CDR2 as FQGNSA. There are 14 residues in the CDR3. CDR3 in amino acids: CASTVSRSTDTQYF. The CDR3 DNA reads as TGTGCCAGCACCGTGTCTAGGAGCACTGATACGCAGTATTTT.